This entry describes one TCR beta chain. This sample is drawn from a study of control samples from healthy donors and cancer patients. The assay was immunoSEQ multiplex PCR, and TCRdb's table has in-frame clones only and misses some. This sample has some 120,000 clones; roughly nine tenths occur once, and the top ten carry 1.1%. V lost 8 bases to trimming and J lost 5 bases, with 7 bases between them. The V gene's germline CDR1 is SEHNR and CDR2 FQNEAQ (reference sequence). This CDR3 is built from 11 residues. The clonotype originates from a woman between 50 and 59 years old with colorectal cancer. Specimen: PBMCs. V is TRBV7-9 and J is TRBJ2-1; D is uncertain. The CDR3 coding sequence is TGTGCCAGCTCCATTAACAATGAGCAGTTCTTC. It encodes CASSINNEQFF. Filled out from reference TRBV7-9 and TRBJ2-1, the complete variable domain reads DTGVSQNPRHKITKRGQNVTFRCDPISEHNRLYWYRQTLGQGPEFLTYFQNEAQLEKSRLLSDRFSAERPKGSFSTLEIQRTEQGDSAMYLCASSINNEQFFGPGTRLTVL.